This TCR beta chain was identified in a study of blood T cells in healthy people across ages. Study outcomes and limitations: Diversity of TCR beta correlated strongly with naive T cell percentage. More naive CD4+ cells and higher diversity were found in long-lived than in aged donors.

A sample-barcoded 5' primer and a J-beta primer mix were used in a second PCR of roughly 7 to 11 cycles. Via MiXCR, TCRdb re-called the 5' RACE reads, giving one row per CDR3 protein. The repertoire holds 1.8 million or so distinct CDR3 sequences, with about two fifths as singletons. Germline V CDR1 and CDR2: SGHVS, FQNEAQ. V gave up 2 bases and J gave up 2 bases, with 9 bases separating them. The length of the CDR3 is 14 residues. With regard to this clonotype: The antigen is not known.

This receptor was identified in a human donor in good health. The source material was blood. This chain links TRBV7-8 with TRBJ2-5; no reliable D call. CDR3 loop: CASSLFTPQETQYF. The CDR3 DNA reads as TGTGCCAGCAGCTTATTTACGCCGCAAGAGACCCAGTACTTC. Full variable domain (remainder filled in from reference TRBV7-8 and TRBJ2-5): GAGVSQSPRYKVAKRGQDVALRCDPISGHVSLFWYQQALGQGPEFLTYFQNEAQLDKSGLPSDRFFAERPEGSVSTLKIQRTQQEDSAVYLCASSLFTPQETQYFGPGTRLLVL.